The entry that follows covers one TCR beta chain sequence. This sample was included in a study of blood T cell repertoires in COVID-19. Overall study context: Specimens from acute and convalescent COVID-19 originated in the United States, Italy and Spain. T cells, B-cell-depleted T cells, or PBMCs provided the cDNA or gDNA that served as material.

Germline CDR1 is MDHEN and CDR2 is SYDVKM. CDR3 length equals 15 residues. V shed 3 bases and J shed 5 bases, with 16 bases lying between them. In the original processing: Estimates of nucleated cell counts were drawn from the amplification of reference gene primers. The protocol was immunoSEQ multiplex PCR, while the TCRdb copy is restricted to in-frame clones and leaves out a portion. The V and J calls and clone size come from that table; D and trimming were worked out from the DNA. The data show under 250,000 clones, about four fifths seen once. V is TRBV28 and J is TRBJ1-2, with D uncertain. The source of this sequence is an older woman with acute or convalescent COVID-19. The sample comprised peripheral blood. Here the CDR3 DNA reads TGTGCCAGCAGTTTCCAATCGGCCACGGGGTATGGCTACACCTTC. Protein sequence: CASSFQSATGYGYTF.